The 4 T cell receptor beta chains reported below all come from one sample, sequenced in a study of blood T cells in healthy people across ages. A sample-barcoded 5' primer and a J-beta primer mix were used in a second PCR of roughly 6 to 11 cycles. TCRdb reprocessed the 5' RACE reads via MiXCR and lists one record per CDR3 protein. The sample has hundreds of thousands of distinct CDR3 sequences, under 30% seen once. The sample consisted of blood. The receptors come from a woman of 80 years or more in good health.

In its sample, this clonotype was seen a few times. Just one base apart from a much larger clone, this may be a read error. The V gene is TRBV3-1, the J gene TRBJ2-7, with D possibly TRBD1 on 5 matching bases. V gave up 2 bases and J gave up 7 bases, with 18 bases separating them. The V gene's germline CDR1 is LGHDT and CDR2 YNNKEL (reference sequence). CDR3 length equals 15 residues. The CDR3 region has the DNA TGTGCCAGCAGCCAATTTCAGGGAACCTACAATGAGCAGTACTTC. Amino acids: CASSQFQGTYNEQYF.

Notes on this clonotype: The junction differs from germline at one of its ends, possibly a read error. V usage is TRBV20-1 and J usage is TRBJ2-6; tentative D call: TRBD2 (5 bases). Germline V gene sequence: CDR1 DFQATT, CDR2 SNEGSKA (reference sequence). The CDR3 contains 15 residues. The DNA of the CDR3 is TGCAGTGCCTCGGAGGCTGGCTCTGGGACCAACGTCCTGACTTTC. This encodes CSASEAGSGTNVLTF.

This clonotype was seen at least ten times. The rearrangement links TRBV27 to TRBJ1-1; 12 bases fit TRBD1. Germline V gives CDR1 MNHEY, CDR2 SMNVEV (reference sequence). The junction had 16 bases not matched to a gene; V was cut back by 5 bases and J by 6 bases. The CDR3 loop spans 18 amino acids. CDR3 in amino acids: CASSLLSGGTGGYAEAFF. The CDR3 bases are TGTGCCAGCAGTCTCCTCTCTGGGGGGACAGGGGGCTACGCTGAAGCTTTCTTT.

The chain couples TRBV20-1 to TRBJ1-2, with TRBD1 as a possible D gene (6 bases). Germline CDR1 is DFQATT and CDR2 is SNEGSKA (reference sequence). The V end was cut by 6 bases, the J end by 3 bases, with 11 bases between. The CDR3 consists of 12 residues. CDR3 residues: CSAWTDYYGYTF. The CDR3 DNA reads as TGCAGTGCCTGGACAGACTACTATGGCTACACCTTC.